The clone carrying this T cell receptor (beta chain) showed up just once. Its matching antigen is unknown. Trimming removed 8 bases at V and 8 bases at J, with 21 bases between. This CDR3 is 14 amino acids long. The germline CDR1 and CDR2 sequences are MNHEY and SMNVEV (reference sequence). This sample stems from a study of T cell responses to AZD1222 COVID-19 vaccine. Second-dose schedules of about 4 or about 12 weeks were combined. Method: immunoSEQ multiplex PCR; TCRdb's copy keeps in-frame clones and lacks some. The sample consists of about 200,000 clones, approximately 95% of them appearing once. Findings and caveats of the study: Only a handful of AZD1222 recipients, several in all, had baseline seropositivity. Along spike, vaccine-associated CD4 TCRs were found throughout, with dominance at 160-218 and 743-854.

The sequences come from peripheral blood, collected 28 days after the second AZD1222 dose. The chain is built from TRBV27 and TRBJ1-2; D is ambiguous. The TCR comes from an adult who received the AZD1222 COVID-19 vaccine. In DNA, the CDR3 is TGTGCCAGCGGTCAGCGGCGCTCTTCGTGGGGCTACACCTTC. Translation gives CASGQRRSSWGYTF.